Following are 3 T cell receptor beta chains from one sample sequenced in a study of response to subunit inactivated influenza vaccine. TCRdb re-analysed the RT-PCR reads in MiXCR, keeping a single row per CDR3 protein. The sample records hundreds of thousands of distinct CDR3 sequences, about 15% being singletons. Source: PBMCs from blood, taken 11 to 12 days after vaccination. The receptors here all came from a man aged 50 or older who received an inactivated influenza vaccine.

V and J are TRBV12-3 or TRBV12-4 and TRBJ2-7, with 7 bases that match TRBD2. J gave up 6 bases and V 6 bases, and 2 bases lay outside the gene matches. The CDR3 sequence is 11 residues long. The CDR3 DNA reads as TGTGCCAGCAGGGGGGGGTCCGAGCAGTACTTC. Translating it yields CASRGGSEQYF.

This chain joins TRBV25-1 and TRBJ2-3; 7 nucleotides align to TRBD2. The germline V gene encodes CDR1 MGHDK and CDR2 SYGVNS. Trimming cost V 3 bases and J 3 bases; bases outside gene matches: 3. The CDR3 extends over 14 amino acids. The DNA of the CDR3 is TGTGCCAGCAGTGATTCGCGGGGGACAGATACGCAGTATTTT. Its protein is CASSDSRGTDTQYF.

This sequence joins TRBV25-1 and TRBJ1-2; no firm D call. CDR1 and CDR2 from the germline V gene are MGHDK and SYGVNS. With 3 bases removed from V and 4 bases from J, the gap between germline ends came to 9 bases. This CDR3 has 13 amino acids. For the CDR3, the DNA is TGTGCCAGCAGTGACCTCGGGGTCTATGGCTACACCTTC. Amino acid sequence: CASSDLGVYGYTF.